Listed here are 25 T cell receptor beta chains from one sample, sequenced in a study of blood T cell repertoires in COVID-19. Here immunoSEQ multiplex PCR was the method, and the copy in TCRdb shows in-frame clones only, minus some. The table includes under 350,000 clones, around 87% detected once. The sequencing input was peripheral blood. The origin of the receptors is a man between 65 and 85 years old with acute or convalescent COVID-19.

The V gene is TRBV15, the J gene TRBJ1-5; D may be TRBD1 (5 bases). Germline CDR1 LNHNV, CDR2 YYDKDF (reference sequence). Trimming took off 6 bases at V and 2 bases at J, with 14 bases between the two ends. This CDR3 region has 15 residues. CDR3: CATRITRGGNQPQHF. In nucleotides, the CDR3 is TGTGCCACCAGAATTACCCGGGGGGGCAATCAGCCCCAGCATTTT.

The chain uses TRBV5-5 and TRBJ2-1; TRBD1 agrees at 10 bases. The CDR3 has 19 residues. The germline CDR1 and CDR2 sequences are SGHKS and YYEKEE (reference sequence). V lost 5 bases to trimming and J lost 1 base; unmatched junction nucleotides: 15. Here the CDR3 reads CASRRDRGRASGSYNEQFF. The CDR3 bases are TGTGCCAGCAGACGAGACAGGGGGCGGGCTAGCGGGTCCTACAATGAGCAGTTCTTC.

The chain uses TRBV6-5 and TRBJ1-3; 7 bases map to TRBD1. CDR3 length equals 14 residues. V lost 6 bases and J lost 5; bases outside the gene matches: 7. Germline CDR1 is MNHEY and CDR2 is SVGAGI. The CDR3 region is CASSLDRARNTIYF. The CDR3 DNA reads as TGTGCCAGCAGCCTCGACAGGGCTAGAAACACCATATATTTT.

The V gene is TRBV28, the J gene TRBJ1-1, with D tentatively TRBD1 (5 bases). Trimming cost V 2 bases and J 4 bases, with 20 bases left between them. The CDR3 totals 17 residues. Looked up from germline, CDR1 is MDHEN and CDR2 is SYDVKM. Here the CDR3 DNA reads TGTGCCAGCAGTTTAATCGGCCAGGGTATTGGGATCACTGAAGCTTTCTTT. Its translation is CASSLIGQGIGITEAFF.

This clone was detected only a few times. This chain uses TRBV14 with TRBJ2-2, with no clear D. Trimming shortened V by 0 bases and J by 6 bases, and 8 bases separated the two germline ends. CDR1 is SGHDN, CDR2 FVKESK, per germline. The CDR3 runs to 14 residues. The CDR3, as DNA: TGTGCCAGCAGCCAAGACTGGAGCTCCGGGGAGCTGTTTTTT. As protein: CASSQDWSSGELFF.

V usage is TRBV7-9 and J usage is TRBJ1-5; TRBD1 matches 10 bases. V was clipped by 11 bases and J by 2 bases; unmatched bases: 9. The CDR3 consists of 15 residues. CDR1 and CDR2 from the germline V gene are SEHNR and FQNEAQ (reference sequence). CDR3 in amino acids: CAGASGTGGNQPQHF. The CDR3 coding sequence is TGTGCCGGGGCTTCCGGGACAGGGGGCAATCAGCCCCAGCATTTT.

The rearrangement joins TRBV7-9 to TRBJ2-1, with D perhaps matching TRBD1 (6 bases). V lost 3 bases and J 8 bases, leaving 14 bases between the germline ends. Per the germline V gene, CDR1 is SEHNR and CDR2 is FQNEAQ (reference sequence). This CDR3 comprises 14 residues. The CDR3 loop reads CASSLTGEGDEQFF. The CDR3, as DNA: TGTGCCAGCAGCTTGACAGGAGAGGGGGATGAGCAGTTCTTC.

V and J are TRBV2 and TRBJ1-6; 9 bases line up with TRBD1. J gave up 5 bases and V 4 bases, and 0 bases lay outside the gene matches. Germline values: CDR1 SNHLY, CDR2 FYNNEI. CDR3 size: 14 residues. DNA of the CDR3: TGTGCCAGCAGTGGACAGGGGGATAATTCACCCCTCCACTTT. Translating it yields CASSGQGDNSPLHF.

This chain uses TRBV9 with TRBJ2-5; D possibly corresponds to TRBD2 (7 bases). This CDR3 has 13 residues. The germline V gene encodes CDR1 SGDLS and CDR2 YYNGEE. The V end lost 0 bases, the J end lost 7 bases, and 10 bases lay between the germline ends. The CDR3 is CASSVDREGTQYF. The CDR3 DNA follows: TGTGCCAGCAGCGTAGACAGGGAGGGGACCCAGTACTTC. Together with reference TRBV9 and TRBJ2-5, the CDR3 gives the full variable domain: DSGVTQTPKHLITATGQRVTLRCSPRSGDLSVYWYQQSLDQGLQFLIQYYNGEERAKGNILERFSAQQFPDLHSELNLSSLELGDSALYFCASSVDREGTQYFGPGTRLLVL.

The chain joins TRBV28 to TRBJ1-6; 8 bases align to TRBD1. Looked up from germline, CDR1 is MDHEN and CDR2 is SYDVKM. Trimming took 6 bases from V and 9 from J; bases not matched to a gene: 7. This CDR3 has 14 amino acids. DNA for the CDR3: TGTGCCAGCAGGTCTCAGGGGGCTAGTTCACCCCTCCACTTT. Its protein is CASRSQGASSPLHF.

This rearrangement joins TRBV6-5 to TRBJ1-4; tentative D call: TRBD1 (6 bases). The V and J ends lost 6 bases and 8 bases respectively, with 16 bases between them. The CDR3 sequence is 14 residues long. From germline, CDR1 is MNHEY and CDR2 SVGAGI. The CDR3 coding sequence is TGTGCCAGCAGCCACAGGGAGCCCGGAGAAAAACTGTTTTTT. Its protein product is CASSHREPGEKLFF.

About this clone itself: The germline gene is not matched at one end of the junction; a read error may be the cause. The rearrangement joins TRBV7-2 to TRBJ2-7, with 11 bases lining up with TRBD2. The CDR3 covers 18 residues. Looked up from germline, CDR1 is SGHTA and CDR2 is FQGNSA. CDR3 bases: TGTGCCAGCAGCGTAGCGTGGGCTAGCGGGGGGCCCGCCTACGAGCAGTACTTC. Translating it yields CASSVAWASGGPAYEQYF.

In regard to this clone: Other DNA variants within this sample encode the same CDR3. This CDR3 is CASSQDPGQYYEQYF. Here the CDR3 DNA reads TGCGCCAGCAGCCAAGATCCGGGACAGTACTACGAGCAGTACTTC. The chain combines TRBV4-1 with TRBJ2-7; TRBD1 matches 7 bases. With V trimmed by 0 bases and J by 3 bases, 5 bases remained unmatched. The CDR3 runs 15 residues. Germline values: CDR1 MGHRA, CDR2 YSYEKL.

The V gene is TRBV7-8, the J gene TRBJ2-7; maybe TRBD1 (5 bases). Germline CDR1 reads SGHVS; CDR2 reads FQNEAQ. With 2 bases removed from V and 4 bases from J, the gap between germline ends came to 12 bases. The CDR3 runs 14 residues. DNA for the CDR3: TGTGCCAGCAGCTTACGCCGACAGCAGTACGAGCAGTACTTC. Encoded protein: CASSLRRQQYEQYF.

V is TRBV5-1 and J is TRBJ2-7; D gene uncertain. Germline V CDR1 and CDR2: SGHRS, YFSETQ. Trimming shortened V by 5 bases and J by 1 base, and 7 bases separated the two germline ends. The CDR3 has 12 amino acids. In DNA form, the CDR3 reads TGCGCCAGCAGAGCTGAGTCCTACGAGCAGTACTTC. This codes for CASRAESYEQYF.

The V call is TRBV10-2, the J call TRBJ1-3, with a possible D match to TRBD1 (6 bases). The CDR3 totals 13 residues. CDR1 and CDR2 (germline): WSHSY, SAAADI. V lost 10 bases and J lost 14, with 24 bases in between. CDR3 sequence (DNA): TGCGCCACCGGAAACCGGGACAACGGGGCCGTATATTTT. Encoded protein: CATGNRDNGAVYF.

The V and J genes are TRBV7-2 and TRBJ2-5, with 10 bases that match TRBD1. There are 13 residues in the CDR3. Trimming removed 6 bases from V and 4 bases from J; junction bases left unmatched: 2. Looked up from germline, CDR1 is SGHTA and CDR2 is FQGNSA. The CDR3 DNA sequence: TGTGCCAGCAGGGGACAGGGGCCAGAGACCCAGTACTTC. Its protein is CASRGQGPETQYF.

The chain links TRBV18 to TRBJ1-5; D remains ambiguous. V dropped 3 bases and J dropped 3 bases, with 6 bases sitting between them. Germline V gene data show CDR1 as KGHSH and CDR2 as LQKENI. This CDR3 region has 13 residues. CDR3 nucleotide sequence: TGTGCCAGCTCACCGGGCAACAATCAGCCCCAGCATTTT. This codes for CASSPGNNQPQHF.

The chain recombines TRBV3-1 (or the pseudogene TRBV3-2) with TRBJ2-3; 8 nucleotides agree with TRBD2. Germline CDR1 and CDR2: LGHDT and YNNKEL (reference sequence). The V gene end was trimmed by 0 bases and the J gene end by 2 bases; junction bases not matched to a gene: 7. CDR3 length: 17 amino acids. CDR3 amino acids: CASSQDREGGATDTQYF. Here the CDR3 DNA reads TGTGCCAGCAGCCAAGATCGGGAGGGGGGAGCCACAGATACGCAGTATTTT.

J is TRBJ2-1 and V is TRBV6-5; 10 positions match TRBD1. V lost 4 bases, J lost 7 bases, and 4 bases stayed unmatched. Germline V gives CDR1 MNHEY, CDR2 SVGAGI. The CDR3 has 14 amino acids. CDR3 in amino acids: CASSFRDRGNEQFF. In DNA, the CDR3 is TGTGCCAGCAGTTTTCGGGACAGGGGAAATGAGCAGTTCTTC.

This chain connects TRBV27 to TRBJ1-4, with 10 bases identical to TRBD1. Germline assignment: CDR1 MNHEY and CDR2 SMNVEV (reference sequence). J gave up 4 bases and V 6 bases, and 5 bases lay outside the gene matches. The CDR3 is 15 residues long. The CDR3 region has the DNA TGTGCCAGCAGCCGCCGGGACAGGGGTAATGAAAAACTGTTTTTT. It translates to CASSRRDRGNEKLFF. Full variable domain (rest looked up from reference TRBV27 and TRBJ1-4): EAQVTQNPRYLITVTGKKLTVTCSQNMNHEYMSWYRQDPGLGLRQIYYSMNVEVTDKGDVPEGYKVSRKEKRNFPLILESPSPNQTSLYFCASSRRDRGNEKLFFGSGTQLSVL.

The chain uses TRBV6-5 and TRBJ2-1; 8 nucleotides agree with TRBD1. Germline assignment: CDR1 MNHEY and CDR2 SVGAGI. The CDR3 is 15 amino acids. V was pared by 4 bases and J by 9 bases, with 11 bases of the junction left unmatched. CDR3 coding DNA: TGTGCCAGCAGTTCCGGAGACAGGGGATGGGGTGAGCAGTTCTTC. Translation: CASSSGDRGWGEQFF.

This chain uses TRBV6-6 with TRBJ1-5, with a weak D call TRBD1 (5 bases). This CDR3 is built from 15 residues. Looked up from germline, CDR1 is MNHNY and CDR2 is SVGAGI (reference sequence). V gave up 6 bases and J gave up 1 base, with 13 bases separating them. In nucleotides, the CDR3 is TGTGCCAGCAGCACCCAGGGTGTGAGCAATCAGCCCCAGCATTTT. Protein product: CASSTQGVSNQPQHF.

This clone appeared a few times. CDR3 loop: CASRSSGGNRDTQYF. CDR3 sequence (DNA): TGTGCCAGCAGATCCTCAGGGGGCAATAGGGATACGCAGTATTTT. The V gene is TRBV6-6, the J gene TRBJ2-3, with 8 bases lining up with TRBD1. CDR3 length equals 15 residues. Germline CDR1 is MNHNY and CDR2 is SVGAGI (reference sequence). Trimming removed 6 bases from V and 6 bases from J; junction bases left unmatched: 11.

The chain uses TRBV25-1 and TRBJ1-4, with TRBD1 matching 7 bases. CDR3 length: 13 residues. V was clipped by 4 bases and J by 8 bases; unmatched bases: 4. CDR1 MGHDK and CDR2 SYGVNS come from the germline V gene. The CDR3 protein is CASSGRTGEKLFF. The CDR3 region has the DNA TGTGCCAGCAGTGGGAGGACAGGAGAAAAACTGTTTTTT.